A single sample is the source of the 31 T cell receptor beta chains below, sequenced in a study of blood T cell repertoires in COVID-19 (dated by TCRdb to the early 2020s). The receptor library was made with the immunoSEQ multiplex PCR assay. As stored in TCRdb, this immuneACCESS dataset retains in-frame rearrangements with V and J assigned. A fraction of the clones does not appear; measured against another copy, unresolved V genes explain less than half of the discrepancy, and the remainder lacks a known reason. The sample table lists more than 250,000 clones, about four fifths of them with a count of one. The ten largest account for over 4% of the sample. The source material was PBMCs or T cells enriched from blood (not recorded which). The receptor source for this set is a man between 40 and 49 years old who had been exposed to COVID-19.

The V call is TRBV6-6, the J call TRBJ1-1; 7 bases line up with TRBD1. This CDR3 is built from 17 residues. Germline V gene sequence: CDR1 MNHNY, CDR2 SVGAGI (reference sequence). V was clipped by 5 bases and J by 5 bases; unmatched bases: 17. CDR3 sequence reads: CASSPINRGGGGTEAFF. The CDR3 nucleotides read TGTGCCAGCAGTCCGATAAACCGCGGAGGGGGCGGAACTGAAGCTTTCTTT.

This chain links TRBV19 with TRBJ1-2; 12 bases fit TRBD1. Germline lookup yields CDR1 LNHDA and CDR2 SQIVND (reference sequence). The V and J ends lost 2 bases and 5 bases, in that order; junction bases with no gene match: 9. The CDR3 has 17 amino acids. The CDR3 DNA is TGTGCCAGTAGTATACAGGGACAGGGGGCGTCCCTATATGGCTACACCTTC. This sequence encodes CASSIQGQGASLYGYTF.

In its sample, this clone was seen once. The rearrangement uses TRBV6-2 or TRBV6-3 and TRBJ1-5; D not resolved. The V gene lost 6 bases and the J gene lost 8 bases, with 14 bases spanning the gap. Looked up from germline, CDR1 is MNHEY and CDR2 is SVGEGT. The CDR3 is 13 amino acids. The CDR3 DNA follows: TGTGCCAGCAGCCAATGGGCCGGAAAGCCCCAGCATTTT. The encoded protein is CASSQWAGKPQHF.

This chain uses TRBV29-1 with TRBJ1-2, with 7 bases fitting TRBD1. The V gene end was trimmed by 7 bases and the J gene end by 6 bases; junction bases not matched to a gene: 11. Germline CDR1 reads SQVTM; CDR2 reads ANQGSEA. The CDR3 is 13 residues long. The CDR3 nucleotides read TGCAGCGCACACGGAGGGGGCGCTCATGGCTACACCTTC. Translation gives CSAHGGGAHGYTF.

This chain uses TRBV7-8 with TRBJ1-2; D not resolved. CDR1 is SGHVS and CDR2 is FQNEAQ in the germline V gene. The CDR3 is 13 amino acids. Trimming took off 2 bases at V and 3 bases at J, with 7 bases between the two ends. CDR3 sequence reads: CASSLYRDYGYTF. The CDR3 DNA sequence: TGTGCCAGCAGCTTATATCGTGACTATGGCTACACCTTC.

The chain combines TRBV28 with TRBJ1-1; 8 positions agree with TRBD1. The CDR3 is 13 residues long. The V gene end was trimmed by 5 bases and the J gene end by 11 bases; junction bases not matched to a gene: 10. CDR1 is MDHEN and CDR2 is SYDVKM in the germline V gene. The CDR3 DNA is TGTGCCAGCAGTCTAATGGACAGGGCGCATGCTTTCTTT. This sequence encodes CASSLMDRAHAFF.

The rearrangement links TRBV2 to TRBJ2-7, with D possibly matching TRBD2 (5 bases). The germline gives CDR1 SNHLY, CDR2 FYNNEI. This CDR3 is 13 amino acids long. Trimming took 9 bases from V and 6 from J, leaving 18 bases between them. CDR3 region: CARRVVGTGEQYF. CDR3 coding DNA: TGTGCCAGGAGGGTGGTGGGAACTGGCGAGCAGTACTTC.

The sample holds one count of this clone. The chain carries TRBV5-4 and TRBJ2-1; TRBD2 matches 7 bases. Per the germline V gene, CDR1 is SGHNT and CDR2 is YYREEE (reference sequence). With 3 bases clipped from V and 3 bases from J, the junction kept 12 bases outside the gene matches. This CDR3 contains 17 residues. In DNA form, the CDR3 reads TGTGCCAGCAGCTCGGGAGGCCAAGCTGGGTACTACAATGAGCAGTTCTTC. This translates into CASSSGGQAGYYNEQFF.

This clone turned up a few times. The chain's CDR3 is CASTTLGGTEAFF. CDR3 sequence (DNA): TGTGCCAGCACCACTTTAGGGGGCACTGAAGCTTTCTTT. The chain combines TRBV12-3 or TRBV12-4 with TRBJ1-1, with a tentative D call TRBD1 (6 bases). Trimming took off 7 bases at V and 4 bases at J, with 13 bases between the two ends. The CDR3 is 13 residues long.

The V gene is TRBV11-3, the J gene TRBJ2-1; TRBD1 matches at 8 bases. V lost 3 bases, J lost 6 bases, and 7 bases stayed unmatched. This CDR3 contains 15 residues. Germline assignment: CDR1 SGHNT and CDR2 YENEEA. Here the CDR3 reads CASSFTAGGRNEQFF. CDR3 bases: TGTGCCAGCAGCTTTACTGCAGGGGGCCGCAATGAGCAGTTCTTC.

The V gene is TRBV24-1, the J gene TRBJ1-2; no clear D. The CDR3 extends over 8 amino acids. Looked up from germline, CDR1 is KGHDR and CDR2 is SFDVKD. Trimming pared 8 bases from V and 8 bases from J, leaving 2 bases between. The CDR3 DNA reads TGTGCCACCACAGGCTACACCTTC. As protein: CATTGYTF.

The rearrangement joins TRBV18 to TRBJ2-1; D is possibly TRBD2 (5 bases). Germline-derived CDR1 and CDR2 are KGHSH and LQKENI. CDR3 length: 13 amino acids. V was shortened by 4 bases and J by 10 bases, with 14 bases between the two germline ends. CDR3 region: CASSRAVASEQFF. The CDR3, as DNA: TGTGCCAGCTCACGCGCCGTTGCTAGCGAGCAGTTCTTC.

The chain uses TRBV3-1 (or the pseudogene TRBV3-2) and TRBJ2-6; the match to TRBD1 covers 8 bases. J gave up 1 base and V 2 bases, and 13 bases lay outside the gene matches. CDR3 length: 20 amino acids. Germline CDR1 is LGHDT and CDR2 is YNNKEL (reference sequence). The CDR3, as DNA: TGTGCCAGCAGCCAACCGGACAGGGTCATAAGTGTGTCTGGGGCCAACGTCCTGACTTTC. Encoded protein: CASSQPDRVISVSGANVLTF.

This rearrangement joins TRBV6-6 to TRBJ2-7; 10 bases agree with TRBD2. Per the germline V gene, CDR1 is MNHNY and CDR2 is SVGAGI (reference sequence). The CDR3 is 17 amino acids. The J segment lost 2 bases and the V segment lost 5 bases, leaving 12 bases of the junction unmatched. The CDR3: CASSRQGPSGSPYEQYF. DNA of the CDR3: TGTGCCAGCAGTCGACAGGGTCCTAGCGGGAGCCCCTACGAGCAGTACTTC.

This clone was seen a few times. The J gene is TRBJ2-1, the V gene TRBV10-3, with 10 bases fitting TRBD2. The J segment lost 10 bases and the V segment lost 5 bases, leaving 11 bases of the junction unmatched. The CDR3 spans 15 residues. CDR1 is ENHRY and CDR2 is SYGVKD in the germline V gene. The CDR3 sequence: CAISQREGRIGEQFF. CDR3 nucleotide sequence: TGTGCCATCAGTCAGCGGGAGGGCCGAATTGGGGAGCAGTTCTTC.

This chain joins TRBV10-3 and TRBJ2-2; 10 bases match TRBD2. The germline gives CDR1 ENHRY, CDR2 SYGVKD. J gave up 4 bases and V 6 bases, and 11 bases lay outside the gene matches. There are 17 residues in the CDR3. CDR3 in DNA: TGTGCCATCAGCGCGGCTTGGGTAGCGGGAGGCACCGGGGAGCTGTTTTTT. Its translation: CAISAAWVAGGTGELFF.

This chain uses TRBV18 with TRBJ1-1; a weak D match, TRBD1 (6 bases). V lost 3 bases and J 4 bases, leaving 15 bases between the germline ends. This CDR3 region has 15 residues. CDR1 and CDR2 from the germline V gene are KGHSH and LQKENI. The CDR3, as DNA: TGTGCCAGCTCACCCCGGGACACCACCTTCACTGAAGCTTTCTTT. Amino acids: CASSPRDTTFTEAFF.

This chain joins TRBV30 and TRBJ1-4, with no clear D. The CDR3 is 13 residues long. Germline V CDR1 and CDR2: GTSNPN, SVGIG (reference sequence). V lost 4 bases to trimming and J lost 5 bases, with 11 bases between them. The CDR3 loop is CAWNKRYNEKLFF. The CDR3 DNA follows: TGTGCCTGGAACAAGCGGTACAATGAAAAACTGTTTTTT.

The V gene is TRBV11-2, the J gene TRBJ1-2, with 9 bases that match TRBD1. Germline trimming cut 5 bases from V and 8 bases from J; bases unmatched to any gene: 15. This CDR3 has 16 amino acids. CDR1 and CDR2 (germline): SGHAT, FQNNGV. As DNA, the CDR3 is TGTGCCAGCAGCCGAGGAAGGTCGGGGACAGGGTCCGGCTACACCTTC. It encodes CASSRGRSGTGSGYTF.

This clone was seen a few times. This chain uses TRBV24-1 with TRBJ2-2; 11 nucleotides line up with TRBD2. The CDR3 is 14 amino acids. Trimming cost V 10 bases and J 4 bases; bases outside gene matches: 4. The germline V gene encodes CDR1 KGHDR and CDR2 SFDVKD. CDR3 loop: CATSGTSGTGELFF. CDR3 nucleotides: TGTGCCACTTCCGGGACTAGCGGCACCGGGGAGCTGTTTTTT.

This chain uses TRBV6-1 with TRBJ2-7, with 15 bases fitting TRBD2. This CDR3 has 18 residues. Germline V gene sequence: CDR1 MNHNS, CDR2 SASEGT. The trim removed 3 bases at V and 1 base at J, leaving 7 bases unmatched. The CDR3, as DNA: TGTGCCAGCAGTGACCGGCAAGGACTAGCGGGAGGGTCCTACGAGCAGTACTTC. This codes for CASSDRQGLAGGSYEQYF.

The chain carries TRBV9 and TRBJ1-2; D call uncertain. This CDR3 contains 12 residues. V gave up 4 bases and J gave up 8 bases, with 12 bases separating them. CDR1 SGDLS and CDR2 YYNGEE come from the germline V gene. The CDR3 spells CASSPSDFGYTF. The CDR3 nucleotides read TGTGCCAGCAGCCCCAGCGACTTCGGCTACACCTTC.

V and J are TRBV10-3 and TRBJ2-1; 8 bases map to TRBD2. There are 14 residues in the CDR3. The germline CDR1 and CDR2 sequences are ENHRY and SYGVKD. After removal of 10 bases from V and 6 bases from J, the junction contained 11 bases not matched to a gene. The DNA for the CDR3 is TGTGCCACCCAGGGCTACGCGGGGGGCAATGAGCAGTTCTTC. This translates into CATQGYAGGNEQFF.

This chain connects TRBV28 to TRBJ2-7; TRBD1 matches 10 bases. This CDR3 has 15 amino acids. V shed 3 bases, J shed 5 bases, and the junction held 7 bases outside the gene matches. The germline gives CDR1 MDHEN, CDR2 SYDVKM. The CDR3 spells CASSLVDRGIHEQYF. CDR3 in DNA: TGTGCCAGCAGTTTGGTGGACAGGGGGATACACGAGCAGTACTTC.

The chain employs TRBV20-1 and TRBJ1-3; possibly TRBD1 for D (6 bases). Germline assignment: CDR1 DFQATT and CDR2 SNEGSKA (reference sequence). The CDR3 loop spans 15 amino acids. V was clipped by 3 bases and J by 3 bases, with 15 bases between them. CDR3 loop: CSASRGERGGNTIYF. The CDR3 DNA reads TGCAGTGCTAGTAGGGGGGAGCGGGGTGGAAACACCATATATTTT.

This clone was seen many times. CDR3 nucleotides: TGTGCCAGCAAGCTTGGGGGCAAGAACACTGAAGCTTTCTTT. This gives the protein CASKLGGKNTEAFF. The chain is built from TRBV7-6 and TRBJ1-1; D is possibly TRBD1 (6 bases). The CDR3 loop spans 14 amino acids. Germline assignment: CDR1 SGHVS and CDR2 FNYEAQ. The V end was cut by 7 bases, the J end by 1 base, with 13 bases between. Full variable domain (rest looked up from reference TRBV7-6 and TRBJ1-1): GAGVSQSPRYKVTKRGQDVALRCDPISGHVSLYWYRQALGQGPEFLTYFNYEAQQDKSGLPNDRFSAERPEGSISTLTIQRTEQRDSAMYRCASKLGGKNTEAFFGQGTRLTVV.

The V call is TRBV7-9, the J call TRBJ1-2; D not certain. This CDR3 contains 15 residues. CDR1 is SEHNR and CDR2 is FQNEAQ in the germline V gene (reference sequence). The ends were cut back, 0 bases at V and 9 bases at J, with 17 bases in the middle. CDR3 amino acids: CASSLAQTTIISYTF. The CDR3 DNA is TGTGCCAGCAGCTTAGCCCAGACGACTATCATTAGCTACACCTTC.

This chain links TRBV6-5 with TRBJ2-5; 7 bases line up with TRBD2. The V gene's germline CDR1 is MNHEY and CDR2 SVGAGI. J lost 0 bases, V lost 6 bases, and 7 bases had no gene match. The CDR3 length is 15 residues. The CDR3 loop reads CASRTQSGNQETQYF. The CDR3 DNA is TGTGCCAGCAGGACCCAAAGCGGGAACCAAGAGACCCAGTACTTC.

This clone was recorded only once. The CDR3 is CASSVDRGEEQFF. In DNA, the CDR3 is TGTGCCAGCAGCGTAGACCGGGGAGAGGAGCAGTTCTTC. The J gene is TRBJ2-1, the V gene TRBV9, with TRBD2 as a possible D gene (5 bases). Germline V gives CDR1 SGDLS, CDR2 YYNGEE. V lost 0 bases, J lost 10 bases, and 11 bases lay in between. This CDR3 spans 13 amino acids.

The chain combines TRBV10-1 with TRBJ2-3; TRBD2 agrees at 13 bases. Trimming took 2 bases from V and 4 from J; bases not matched to a gene: 6. Germline V gives CDR1 WNHNN, CDR2 SYGVQD (reference sequence). The CDR3 consists of 17 residues. DNA for the CDR3: TGCGCCAGCAGTGAGACTAGCGGGAGGGCCGGAGCAGATACGCAGTATTTT. Its translation: CASSETSGRAGADTQYF.

This chain's CDR3 is CAWNGGVNQPQHF. CDR3 coding DNA: TGTGCCTGGAACGGGGGGGTTAATCAGCCCCAGCATTTT. The chain recombines TRBV30 with TRBJ1-5; weak D call: TRBD1 (5 bases). Germline-derived CDR1 and CDR2 are GTSNPN and SVGIG (reference sequence). The CDR3 consists of 13 residues. Trimming shortened V by 4 bases and J by 4 bases, and 11 bases separated the two germline ends.